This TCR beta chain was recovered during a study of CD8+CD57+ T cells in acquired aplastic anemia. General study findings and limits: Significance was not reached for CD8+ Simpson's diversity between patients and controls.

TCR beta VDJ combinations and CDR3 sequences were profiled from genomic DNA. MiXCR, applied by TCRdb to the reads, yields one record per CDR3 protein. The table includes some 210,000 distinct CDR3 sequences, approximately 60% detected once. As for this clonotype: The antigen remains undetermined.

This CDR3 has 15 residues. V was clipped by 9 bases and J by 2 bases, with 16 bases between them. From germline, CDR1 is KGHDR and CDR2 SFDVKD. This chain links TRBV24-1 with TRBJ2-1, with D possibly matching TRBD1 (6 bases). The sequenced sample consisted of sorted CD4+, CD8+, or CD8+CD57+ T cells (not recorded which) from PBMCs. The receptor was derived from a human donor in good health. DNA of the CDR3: TGTGCCACCGGGGAGACAGGACGCGCCTACAATGAGCAGTTCTTC. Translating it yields CATGETGRAYNEQFF.